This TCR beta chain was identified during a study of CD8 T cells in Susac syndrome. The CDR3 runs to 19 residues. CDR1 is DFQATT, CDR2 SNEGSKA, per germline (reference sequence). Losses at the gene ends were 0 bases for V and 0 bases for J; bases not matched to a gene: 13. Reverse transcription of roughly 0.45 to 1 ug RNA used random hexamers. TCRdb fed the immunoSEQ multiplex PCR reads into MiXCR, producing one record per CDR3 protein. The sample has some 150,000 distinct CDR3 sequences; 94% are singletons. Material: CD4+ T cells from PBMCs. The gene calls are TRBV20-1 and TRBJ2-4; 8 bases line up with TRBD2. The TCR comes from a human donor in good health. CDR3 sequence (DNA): TGCAGTGCTAGAGATAAGGGAGCGGGAGAGAAAATAGCCAAAAACATTCAGTACTTC. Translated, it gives CSARDKGAGEKIAKNIQYF.